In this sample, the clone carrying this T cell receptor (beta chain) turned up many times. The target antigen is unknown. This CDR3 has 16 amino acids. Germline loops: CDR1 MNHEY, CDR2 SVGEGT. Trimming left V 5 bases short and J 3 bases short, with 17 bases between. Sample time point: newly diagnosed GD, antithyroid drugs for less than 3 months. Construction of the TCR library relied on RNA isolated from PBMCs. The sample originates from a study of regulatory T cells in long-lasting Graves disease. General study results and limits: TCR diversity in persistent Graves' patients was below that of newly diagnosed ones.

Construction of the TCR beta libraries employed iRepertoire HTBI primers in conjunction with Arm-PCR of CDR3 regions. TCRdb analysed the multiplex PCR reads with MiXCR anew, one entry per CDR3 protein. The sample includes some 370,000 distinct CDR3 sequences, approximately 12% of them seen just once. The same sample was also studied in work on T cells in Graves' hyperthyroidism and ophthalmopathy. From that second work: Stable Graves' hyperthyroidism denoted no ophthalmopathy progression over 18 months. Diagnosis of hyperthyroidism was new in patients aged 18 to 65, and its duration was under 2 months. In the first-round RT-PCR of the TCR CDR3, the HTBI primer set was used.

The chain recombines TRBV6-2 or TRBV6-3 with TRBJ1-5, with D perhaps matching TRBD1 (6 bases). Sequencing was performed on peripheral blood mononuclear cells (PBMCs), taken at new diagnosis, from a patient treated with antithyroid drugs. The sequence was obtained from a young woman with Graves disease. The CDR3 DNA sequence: TGTGCCAGCAGTCCAGGGGACACCGCCGCCAATCAGCCCCAGCATTTT. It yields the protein CASSPGDTAANQPQHF.